These 5 T cell receptor beta chains originate from one sample sequenced in a study of cytomegalovirus exposure and HLA in healthy donors. The PCR was carried out with 60 Vbeta primers and 13 Jbeta primers. TCRdb keeps only in-frame clones here, not all; method: immunoSEQ multiplex PCR. The sample yields about 160,000 clones, 65% to 85% seen once. The sequenced sample was PBMCs. The receptor set was obtained from a male donor in good health and CMV-seronegative.

The J gene is TRBJ1-2, the V gene TRBV5-1; D may be TRBD1 (6 bases). Germline-derived CDR1 and CDR2 are SGHRS and YFSETQ. V lost 4 bases and J lost 6, with 25 bases in between. The CDR3 loop spans 17 amino acids. The CDR3 reads CASSPTGDIPYRDGYTF. The CDR3 nucleotides are TGCGCCAGCAGCCCAACTGGGGACATTCCGTATAGGGATGGCTACACCTTC.

The chain couples TRBV19 to TRBJ1-2; D ambiguous. V lost 2 bases and J lost 6, with 13 bases in between. The CDR3 totals 14 residues. Germline CDR1 and CDR2: LNHDA and SQIVND (reference sequence). The CDR3 DNA follows: TGTGCCAGTAGTATACGGGAGGCTCGGAATGGCTACACCTTC. The encoded protein is CASSIREARNGYTF.

V gene TRBV30 combines with J gene TRBJ2-3, with D possibly TRBD2 on 7 matching bases. Trimming took 4 bases from V and 6 from J, leaving 26 bases between them. Germline V gene sequence: CDR1 GTSNPN, CDR2 SVGIG (reference sequence). This CDR3 is 17 amino acids long. CDR3 coding DNA: TGTGCCTGGACCTCCCTTCCGGGGGCGGGGGAGTCTGATACGCAGTATTTT. It codes for CAWTSLPGAGESDTQYF.

The chain couples TRBV5-1 to TRBJ2-7; the match to TRBD2 covers 12 bases. Germline values: CDR1 SGHRS, CDR2 YFSETQ. The CDR3 has 14 residues. The trim removed 3 bases at V and 5 bases at J, leaving 3 bases unmatched. The DNA of the CDR3 is TGCGCCAGCAGCTCTAGCGGGAGGGCCAACGAGCAGTACTTC. Its translation: CASSSSGRANEQYF.

J is TRBJ2-3 and V is TRBV15; D may be TRBD2 (5 bases). The CDR3 totals 16 residues. Germline V gene sequence: CDR1 LNHNV, CDR2 YYDKDF (reference sequence). With 3 bases removed from V and 0 bases from J, the gap between germline ends came to 13 bases. CDR3 protein: CATSSGSPESTDTQYF. The CDR3 DNA is TGTGCCACCAGCAGTGGGAGTCCCGAAAGCACAGATACGCAGTATTTT.